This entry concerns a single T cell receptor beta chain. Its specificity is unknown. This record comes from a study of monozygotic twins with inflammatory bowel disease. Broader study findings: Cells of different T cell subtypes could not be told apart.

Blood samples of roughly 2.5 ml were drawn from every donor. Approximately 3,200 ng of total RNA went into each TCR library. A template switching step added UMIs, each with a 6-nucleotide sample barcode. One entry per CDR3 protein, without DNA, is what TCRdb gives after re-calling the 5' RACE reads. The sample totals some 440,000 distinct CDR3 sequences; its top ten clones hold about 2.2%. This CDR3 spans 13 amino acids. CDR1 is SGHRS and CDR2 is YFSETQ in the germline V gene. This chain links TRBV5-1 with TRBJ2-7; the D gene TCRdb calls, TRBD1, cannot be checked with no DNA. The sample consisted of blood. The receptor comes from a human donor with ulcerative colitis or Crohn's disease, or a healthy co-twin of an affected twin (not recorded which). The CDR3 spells CASSPTGGYEQYF.